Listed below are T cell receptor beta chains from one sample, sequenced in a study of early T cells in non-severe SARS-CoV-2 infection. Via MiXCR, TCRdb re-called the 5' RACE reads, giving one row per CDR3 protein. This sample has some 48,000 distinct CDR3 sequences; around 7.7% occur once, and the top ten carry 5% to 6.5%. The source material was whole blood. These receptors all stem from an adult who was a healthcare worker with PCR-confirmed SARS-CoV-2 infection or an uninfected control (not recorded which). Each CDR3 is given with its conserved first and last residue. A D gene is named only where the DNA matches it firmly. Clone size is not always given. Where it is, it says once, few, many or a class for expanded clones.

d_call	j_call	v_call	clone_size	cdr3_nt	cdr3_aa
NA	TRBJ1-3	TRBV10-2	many	TGCGCCAGCAGTGAAAGGAACGGCTATGGAAACACCATATATTTT	CASSERNGYGNTIYF
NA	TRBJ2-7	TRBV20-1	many	TGCAGTGCCCCTCCCCCCGGCAGAAGTTACGAGCAGTACTTC	CSAPPPGRSYEQYF
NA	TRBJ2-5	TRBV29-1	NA	TGCAGCGTTCAGCCCCAAGAGACCCAGTACTTC	CSVQPQETQYF
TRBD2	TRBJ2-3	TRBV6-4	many	TGTGCCAGCAGTACCGGGACTACCGATGGACCGGATACGCAGTATTTT	CASSTGTTDGPDTQYF
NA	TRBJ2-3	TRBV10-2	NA	TGCGCCAGCAGTGAAGTGCTGAGCACAGATACGCAGTATTTT	CASSEVLSTDTQYF
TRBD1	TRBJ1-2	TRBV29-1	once	TGCAGCGTTAGGACAGGGAAGAGCTATGGCTACACCTTC	CSVRTGKSYGYTF
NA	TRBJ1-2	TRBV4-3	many	TGCGCCAGCAGCCAAGCCGAGAGGGCTGGCTACACCTTC	CASSQAERAGYTF
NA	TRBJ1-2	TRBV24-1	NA	TGTGCCACCAGTGATTTTGAGTATGGCTACACCTTC	CATSDFEYGYTF
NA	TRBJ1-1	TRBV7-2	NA	TGTGCCAGCAGCTTAGTGGGCAGCCCAATGAACACTGAAGCTTTCTTT	CASSLVGSPMNTEAFF
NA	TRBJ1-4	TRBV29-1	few	TGCAGCGTTGTTGCAACTAATGAAAAACTGTTTTTT	CSVVATNEKLFF
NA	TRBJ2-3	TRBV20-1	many	TGCAGTGCTAGTGAAGAGGCAGATACGCAGTATTTT	CSASEEADTQYF